The 17 T cell receptor beta chains below come from one sample, sequenced in a study of cytomegalovirus exposure and HLA in healthy donors. Clones were sequenced by immunoSEQ multiplex PCR, and TCRdb holds only the in-frame ones, with some missing. Of 55,000 to 75,000 clones listed, 90% to 95% are singletons. The sequenced sample consisted of PBMCs. These receptors all come from a man between 18 and 29 years old in good health and CMV-seropositive.

The chain's CDR3 is CASSLAGTTGGDTQYF. The CDR3 DNA reads TGTGCCAGCAGCTTAGCCGGGACCACCGGGGGTGATACGCAGTATTTT. V gene TRBV7-8 combines with J gene TRBJ2-3; D is perhaps TRBD2 (6 bases). The CDR3 is 16 residues long. CDR1 is SGHVS and CDR2 is FQNEAQ in the germline V gene. V lost 0 bases and J lost 6, with 16 bases in between.

This sequence joins TRBV27 and TRBJ1-2, with TRBD1 matching over 11 bases. V lost 5 bases and J lost 5; bases outside the gene matches: 4. This CDR3 spans 14 amino acids. Germline values: CDR1 MNHEY, CDR2 SMNVEV (reference sequence). The CDR3, as DNA: TGTGCCAGCAGTAGCGGACAGGGGGCATATGGCTACACCTTC. It translates to CASSSGQGAYGYTF.

This sequence joins TRBV5-4 and TRBJ1-1; no clear D. The CDR3 spans 13 residues. Germline V gene sequence: CDR1 SGHNT, CDR2 YYREEE (reference sequence). Trimming shortened V by 3 bases and J by 7 bases, and 13 bases separated the two germline ends. The CDR3 nucleotides are TGTGCCAGCAGCTCCCCTGCGAGGAATGAAGCTTTCTTT. It specifies CASSSPARNEAFF.

The chain employs TRBV6-1 and TRBJ1-4; no clear D. The V gene's germline CDR1 is MNHNS and CDR2 SASEGT. CDR3 length: 13 residues. The V end was cut by 4 bases, the J end by 13 bases, with 16 bases between. The CDR3 DNA is TGTGCCAGCAGTGTACTCACTGACTATCGACTGTTTTTT. Amino acids: CASSVLTDYRLFF.

The chain recombines TRBV4-1 with TRBJ2-7, with unresolved D. CDR1 is MGHRA, CDR2 YSYEKL, per germline. V lost 0 bases and J lost 5, with 2 bases in between. The CDR3 covers 11 residues. Here the CDR3 reads CASSQDNEQYF. DNA for the CDR3: TGCGCCAGCAGCCAAGATAACGAGCAGTACTTC.

The rearrangement links TRBV7-9 to TRBJ2-5, with 10 bases identical to TRBD1. Germline CDR1 SEHNR, CDR2 FQNEAQ (reference sequence). The CDR3 has 16 amino acids. V shed 1 base and J 6 bases; nucleotides not matched to a gene: 8. The CDR3 DNA reads as TGTGCCAGCAGCTTAGATGCGGGACAGGGGTGGCAGACCCAGTACTTC. Translating gives CASSLDAGQGWQTQYF.

The chain combines TRBV6-6 with TRBJ1-1; a weak D match, TRBD1 (6 bases). V was cut by 0 bases and J by 7 bases, with 15 bases left in between. The germline V gene encodes CDR1 MNHNY and CDR2 SVGAGI (reference sequence). The CDR3 runs to 15 residues. The CDR3 spells CASSYSRRTAHEAFF. CDR3 nucleotides: TGTGCCAGCAGTTACTCACGCCGGACAGCACATGAAGCTTTCTTT.

J is TRBJ1-2 and V is TRBV6-1, with TRBD1 as a possible D gene (5 bases). This CDR3 spans 15 amino acids. Per germline, CDR1 MNHNS and CDR2 SASEGT. Trimming shortened V by 3 bases and J by 4 bases, and 15 bases separated the two germline ends. This CDR3 is CASSEDTGGSYGYTF. The CDR3, as DNA: TGTGCCAGCAGTGAGGACACGGGCGGGAGCTATGGCTACACCTTC.

V and J are TRBV5-6 and TRBJ2-7, with 12 bases matching TRBD1. The CDR3 has 16 residues. V dropped 4 bases and J dropped 3; count of bases not matched to a gene: 8. The germline V gene has CDR1 SGHDT and CDR2 YYEEEE. CDR3 protein: CASSGTGQGADYEQYF. The CDR3 nucleotides are TGTGCCAGCAGCGGAACGGGACAGGGGGCTGACTACGAGCAGTACTTC.

The J gene is TRBJ2-2, the V gene TRBV10-3; a possible D gene is TRBD2 (7 bases). V was pared by 10 bases and J by 3 bases, with 15 bases between. CDR1 and CDR2 from the germline V gene are ENHRY and SYGVKD. CDR3 length: 14 amino acids. The CDR3 bases are TGTGCCACAGCCAAAGGGGGGGACACCGGGGAGCTGTTTTTT. Residues: CATAKGGDTGELFF.

The chain has TRBV28 and TRBJ2-5, with 14 bases matching TRBD2. V shed 6 bases, J shed 4 bases, and the junction held 7 bases outside the gene matches. Per the germline V gene, CDR1 is MDHEN and CDR2 is SYDVKM. This CDR3 spans 16 amino acids. CDR3 sequence: CASSPTSGRAGETQYF. CDR3 in DNA: TGTGCCAGCAGCCCGACTAGCGGGAGGGCCGGAGAGACCCAGTACTTC.

The genes are TRBV6-6 and TRBJ1-4; 7 bases fit TRBD1. The CDR3 length is 15 residues. The V segment lost 5 bases and the J segment 5 bases; nucleotides outside the gene matches: 8. Germline values: CDR1 MNHNY, CDR2 SVGAGI (reference sequence). The CDR3 bases are TGTGCCAGCAGTCAATACAGGGGAAACAATGAAAAACTGTTTTTT. Its protein is CASSQYRGNNEKLFF.

This rearrangement joins TRBV6-5 to TRBJ1-4, with TRBD1 identical over 9 bases. The V gene's germline CDR1 is MNHEY and CDR2 SVGAGI. This CDR3 is built from 14 residues. The ends lost 4 bases at V and 10 bases at J; junction bases unmatched: 7. In DNA form, the CDR3 reads TGTGCCAGCAGTTCACAGGGGGCAGGAGGAAAACTGTTTTTT. The encoded protein is CASSSQGAGGKLFF.

V usage is TRBV28 and J usage is TRBJ2-7; no firm D call. The V end lost 2 bases, the J end lost 3 bases, and 8 bases lay between the germline ends. Germline loops: CDR1 MDHEN, CDR2 SYDVKM. This CDR3 spans 13 amino acids. The CDR3 reads CASSLLMSYEQYF. CDR3 nucleotides: TGTGCCAGCAGTTTACTTATGAGCTACGAGCAGTACTTC.

The genes are TRBV6-5 and TRBJ2-2; 8 bases line up with TRBD2. Trimming removed 5 bases from V and 3 bases from J; junction bases left unmatched: 5. Germline CDR1 is MNHEY and CDR2 is SVGAGI. The CDR3 sequence is 15 residues long. Written as DNA, the CDR3 is TGTGCCAGCAGTGGTCCCGGGAGGGACACCGGGGAGCTGTTTTTT. It yields the protein CASSGPGRDTGELFF.

The chain couples TRBV5-4 to TRBJ2-1; D is ambiguous. Trimming pared 0 bases from V and 9 bases from J, leaving 4 bases between. Germline CDR1 and CDR2: SGHNT and YYREEE (reference sequence). The CDR3 consists of 11 residues. The CDR3 nucleotides are TGTGCCAGCAGCTTGGGGGCTGAGCAGTTCTTC. This gives the protein CASSLGAEQFF.

This clone appeared once. The chain links TRBV18 to TRBJ2-7; weak D call: TRBD1 (5 bases). Germline V lookup: CDR1 KGHSH, CDR2 LQKENI. This CDR3 has 16 residues. The V end lost 2 bases, the J end lost 2 bases, and 16 bases lay between the germline ends. CDR3 sequence: CASSPSFPGSTYEQYF. In DNA, the CDR3 is TGTGCCAGCTCACCAAGCTTCCCAGGGTCGACCTACGAGCAGTACTTC.